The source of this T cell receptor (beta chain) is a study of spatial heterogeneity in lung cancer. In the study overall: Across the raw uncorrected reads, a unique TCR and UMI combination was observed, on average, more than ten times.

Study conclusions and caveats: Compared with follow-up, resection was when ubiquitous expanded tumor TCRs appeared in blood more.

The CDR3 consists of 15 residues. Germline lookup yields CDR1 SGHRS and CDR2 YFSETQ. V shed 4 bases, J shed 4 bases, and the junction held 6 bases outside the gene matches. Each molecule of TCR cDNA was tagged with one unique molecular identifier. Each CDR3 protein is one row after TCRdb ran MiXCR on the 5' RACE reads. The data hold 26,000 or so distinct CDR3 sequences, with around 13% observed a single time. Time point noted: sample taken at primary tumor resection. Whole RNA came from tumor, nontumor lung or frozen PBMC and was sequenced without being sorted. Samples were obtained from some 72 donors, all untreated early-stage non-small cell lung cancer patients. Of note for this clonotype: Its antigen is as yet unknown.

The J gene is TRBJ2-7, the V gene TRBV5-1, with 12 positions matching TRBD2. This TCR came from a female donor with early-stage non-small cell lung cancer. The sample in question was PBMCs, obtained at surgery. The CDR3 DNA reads TGCGCCAGCAGCGAGACTAGCGGGAGTGGTTACGAGCAGTACTTC. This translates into CASSETSGSGYEQYF.